This TCR beta chain was observed in a study of blood T cell repertoires in COVID-19. Per the germline V gene, CDR1 is SGHTA and CDR2 is FQGNSA. The CDR3 extends over 17 amino acids. The germline V and J ends were trimmed by 4 bases and 4 bases, with 19 bases remaining between them. Profiled with immunoSEQ multiplex PCR; TCRdb holds only in-frame clones, not every one. The sample yields fewer than 300,000 clones, under 90% seen once. Sequencing input: peripheral blood. The chain recombines TRBV7-2 with TRBJ2-2, with D tentatively TRBD1 (5 bases). The source of this sequence is a human donor in a cohort sampled during active COVID-19. CDR3 amino acids: CASSSQAGRAVTGELFF. The CDR3 DNA is TGTGCCAGCAGCTCCCAGGCAGGCAGGGCGGTCACCGGGGAGCTGTTTTTT. The full variable domain, its missing parts supplied by reference TRBV7-2 and TRBJ2-2, is GAGVSQSPSNKVTEKGKDVELRCDPISGHTALYWYRQSLGQGLEFLIYFQGNSAPDKSGLPSDRFSAERTGGSVSTLTIQRTQQEDSAVYLCASSSQAGRAVTGELFFGEGSRLTVL.